The following is a TCR beta chain sequence with its context. TCRdb's copy holds only in-frame clones and misses some; the assay was immunoSEQ multiplex PCR. The sample carries 200,000 to 250,000 clones, approximately 83% recorded once. These data belong to a study of blood T cell repertoires in COVID-19. CDR1 is SGHRS, CDR2 YFSETQ, per germline. This CDR3 comprises 15 residues. Between the trimmed V and J ends, which lost 4 bases and 1 base, there was a span of 14 bases. The clonotype was recovered from a woman in her twenties or thirties with COVID-19, enrolled during active disease. The genes are TRBV5-1 and TRBJ2-5; D might be TRBD2 (6 bases). Sequencing used peripheral blood. As DNA, the CDR3 is TGCGCCAGCAGCAGGGAGGTGGGGGGCCAAGAGACCCAGTACTTC. It specifies CASSREVGGQETQYF.